These 7 T cell receptor beta chains share one sample of origin, sequenced in a study of vaccination and CD4 T cells after COVID-19. MiXCR, run by TCRdb on the PCR reads, gives a single entry per CDR3 protein. Of some 28,000 distinct CDR3 sequences in the sample, about 50% were seen once. The time point was: late sampling 161 to 241 days after vaccination in a few convalescent patients. Material: CD4+ T cells from blood, obtained about 7 months after SARS-CoV-2 vaccination. The source is a human donor who had recovered from COVID-19.

V gene TRBV19 combines with J gene TRBJ2-1; D might be TRBD2 (6 bases). Between the trimmed V and J ends, which lost 3 bases and 8 bases, there was a span of 11 bases. Germline CDR1 reads LNHDA; CDR2 reads SQIVND (reference sequence). This CDR3 is 13 amino acids long. The DNA for the CDR3 is TGTGCCAGTAGTATGCCTAGCGTCGATGAGCAGTTCTTC. Protein product: CASSMPSVDEQFF.

The V call is TRBV15, the J call TRBJ2-3; D unresolved. V was pared by 2 bases and J by 2 bases, with 11 bases between. In germline, CDR1 is LNHNV, CDR2 YYDKDF (reference sequence). There are 15 residues in the CDR3. CDR3 sequence: CATSRSESPTDTQYF. The CDR3 DNA reads TGTGCCACCAGCAGAAGTGAAAGCCCCACAGATACGCAGTATTTT.

The chain is built from TRBV6-5 and TRBJ1-5; no firm D call. Germline lookup yields CDR1 MNHEY and CDR2 SVGAGI. V was shortened by 3 bases and J by 4 bases, with 7 bases between the two germline ends. The CDR3 covers 13 residues. The CDR3 sequence is CASSYTANQPQHF. The CDR3 DNA reads TGTGCCAGCAGTTATACGGCTAATCAGCCCCAGCATTTT.

The chain combines TRBV4-2 with TRBJ2-2, with TRBD1 identical over 8 bases. The germline gives CDR1 LGHNA, CDR2 YNFKEQ. The CDR3 loop spans 17 amino acids. The junction had 7 bases not matched to a gene; V was cut back by 0 bases and J by 4 bases. This CDR3 reads CASSQDPGGHRTGELFF. CDR3 nucleotide sequence: TGTGCCAGCAGCCAAGATCCAGGGGGCCACCGCACCGGGGAGCTGTTTTTT.

Comment on this clonotype: This sequence may be a read error, since a much larger clone differs from it by one base. CDR3 nucleotide sequence: TGTGCCAGCAGCTCAGACTCACCGGAGCAGTCCTTC. This codes for CASSSDSPEQSF. The V gene is TRBV7-9, the J gene TRBJ2-1; D is undetermined. Looked up from germline, CDR1 is SEHNR and CDR2 is FQNEAQ (reference sequence). This CDR3 contains 12 residues.

The table lists this clonotype with a few counts. The chain couples TRBV7-3 to TRBJ2-1, with unresolved D. Germline CDR1 reads SGHTA; CDR2 reads FQGTGA. V was shortened by 8 bases and J by 1 base, with 0 bases between the two germline ends. This CDR3 has 10 residues. CDR3 bases: TGTGCCAGCTCCTACAATGAGCAGTTCTTC. It translates to CASSYNEQFF.

The chain employs TRBV28 and TRBJ1-5, with 7 nucleotides matching TRBD1. CDR1 and CDR2 from the germline V gene are MDHEN and SYDVKM. Trimming removed 5 bases from V and 0 bases from J; junction bases left unmatched: 7. There are 16 residues in the CDR3. Written as DNA, the CDR3 is TGTGCCAGCAGTCCTTGGACAGGTTATAGCAATCAGCCCCAGCATTTT. Protein: CASSPWTGYSNQPQHF.